This is a list of T cell receptor beta chains from one sample in a study of shared clonotypes between healthy human individuals. Sequencing used immunoSEQ multiplex PCR; TCRdb keeps in-frame clones, though not all of them. The sample holds about 1,900,000 clones, about 95% seen once. Sequenced input: naive CD8+ T cells sorted from blood. These TCRs come from a man aged 18 to 30 in good health. Each CDR3 is given with its conserved first and last residue. D genes are given only for firm matches. Size tells how often a clone was seen (once, few, many) or the class of an expanded clone, and some rows leave it out.

d_call j_call clone_size v_call cdr3_aa cdr3_nt
. TRBJ2-7 . TRBV6-1 CASIHSYEQYF TGTGCCAGCATCCATTCCTACGAGCAGTACTTC
. TRBJ2-1 . TRBV25-1 CASSAHHHAGSYNEQFF TGTGCCAGCAGTGCGCACCACCATGCGGGATCCTACAATGAGCAGTTCTTC
. TRBJ2-5 . TRBV11-2 CASSSWTDQETQYF TGTGCCAGCAGCTCCTGGACGGATCAAGAGACCCAGTACTTC
TRBD2 TRBJ2-7 . TRBV14 CASSQGGGFYEQYF TGTGCCAGCAGCCAAGGGGGGGGTTTTTACGAGCAGTACTTC
. TRBJ2-5 . TRBV27 CASSLWRDLCQETQYF TGTGCCAGCAGTTTATGGCGGGATCTATGTCAAGAGACCCAGTACTTC
. TRBJ2-5 . TRBV12-5 CASGRGVFQETQYF TGTGCTAGTGGTCGAGGGGTTTTCCAAGAGACCCAGTACTTC
. TRBJ1-1 once TRBV2 CASISTSTEAFF TGTGCCAGCATATCTACTTCCACTGAAGCTTTCTTT
TRBD2 TRBJ2-3 . TRBV2 CASRGTSSTDTQYF TGTGCCAGCCGGGGGACTAGCAGCACAGATACGCAGTATTTT
. TRBJ2-7 . TRBV27 CASSLYPAEATFEQYF TGTGCCAGCAGTTTATATCCGGCGGAAGCTACGTTCGAGCAGTACTTC
. TRBJ2-2 . TRBV7-9 CASSLRSLREGLTGELFF TGTGCCAGCAGCTTAAGGTCGCTCAGGGAAGGGCTCACCGGGGAGCTGTTTTTT
. TRBJ1-6 . TRBV2 CASSEVEGRDSPLHF TGTGCCAGCAGTGAAGTTGAGGGTCGGGATTCACCCCTCCACTTT
. TRBJ2-6 . TRBV9 CASSVEAGLSGANVLTF TGTGCCAGCAGCGTAGAGGCAGGCCTCTCTGGGGCCAACGTCCTGACTTTC
. TRBJ2-5 . TRBV7-2 CASSSLASSGETQYF TGTGCCAGCAGCTCCTTGGCTAGTTCAGGAGAGACCCAGTACTTC
TRBD1 TRBJ1-1 . TRBV30 CAWSFTGGAGWAEAFF TGTGCCTGGAGTTTCACAGGGGGCGCAGGTTGGGCTGAAGCTTTCTTT
TRBD1 TRBJ2-1 . TRBV14 CASSQDSTGGHEQFF TGTGCCAGCAGCCAAGATTCGACAGGGGGGCATGAGCAGTTCTTC
. TRBJ1-1 . TRBV6-5 CASSLSGRAGTEAFF TGTGCCAGCAGCCTATCAGGTCGTGCAGGGACTGAAGCTTTCTTT
. TRBJ2-1 . TRBV4-1 CASSQGGRVDEQFF TGCGCCAGCAGCCAAGGTGGCAGGGTCGATGAGCAGTTCTTC
TRBD1 TRBJ1-2 . TRBV20-1 CSAGQDYGYTF TGCAGTGCTGGACAGGACTATGGCTACACCTTC